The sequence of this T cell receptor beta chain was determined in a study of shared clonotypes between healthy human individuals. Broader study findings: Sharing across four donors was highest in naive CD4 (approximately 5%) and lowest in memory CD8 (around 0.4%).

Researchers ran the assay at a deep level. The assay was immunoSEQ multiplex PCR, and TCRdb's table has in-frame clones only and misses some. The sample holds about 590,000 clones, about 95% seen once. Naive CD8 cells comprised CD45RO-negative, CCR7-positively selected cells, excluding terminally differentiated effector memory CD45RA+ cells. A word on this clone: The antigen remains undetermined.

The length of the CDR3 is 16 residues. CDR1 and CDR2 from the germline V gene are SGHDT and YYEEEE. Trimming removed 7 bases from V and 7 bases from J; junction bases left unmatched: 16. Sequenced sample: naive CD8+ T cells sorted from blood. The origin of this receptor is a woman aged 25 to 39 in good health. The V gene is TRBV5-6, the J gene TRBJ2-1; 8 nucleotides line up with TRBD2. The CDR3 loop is CASGFSPSGRTNEQFF. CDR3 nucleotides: TGTGCCAGCGGATTCTCCCCCAGCGGGAGAACGAATGAGCAGTTCTTC.